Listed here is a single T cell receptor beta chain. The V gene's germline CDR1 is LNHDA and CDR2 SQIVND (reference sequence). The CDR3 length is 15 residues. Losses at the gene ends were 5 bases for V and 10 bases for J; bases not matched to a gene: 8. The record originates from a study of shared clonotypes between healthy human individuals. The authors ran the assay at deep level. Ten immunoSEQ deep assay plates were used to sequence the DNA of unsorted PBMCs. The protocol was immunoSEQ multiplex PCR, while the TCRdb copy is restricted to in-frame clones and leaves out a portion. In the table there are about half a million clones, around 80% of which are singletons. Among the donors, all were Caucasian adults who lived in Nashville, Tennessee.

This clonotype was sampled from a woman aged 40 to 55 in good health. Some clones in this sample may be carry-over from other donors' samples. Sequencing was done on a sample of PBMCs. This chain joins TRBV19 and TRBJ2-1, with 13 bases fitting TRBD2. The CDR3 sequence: CASSRRGTSGEEQFF. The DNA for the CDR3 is TGTGCCAGTAGTCGAAGAGGGACTAGCGGGGAAGAGCAGTTCTTC. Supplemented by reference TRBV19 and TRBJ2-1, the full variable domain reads DGGITQSPKYLFRKEGQNVTLSCEQNLNHDAMYWYRQDPGQGLRLIYYSQIVNDFQKGDIAEGYSVSREKKESFPLTVTSAQKNPTAFYLCASSRRGTSGEEQFFGPGTRLTVL.